The clone carrying this TCR beta chain was recorded many times. CDR3 regions were amplified by Arm-PCR using iRepertoire HTBI primers to build TCR beta libraries. One entry per CDR3 protein, called by TCRdb with MiXCR from the multiplex PCR reads. Seen here are about 400,000 distinct CDR3 sequences, 15% to 20% observed once, and the top ten hold around 21%. There are 17 residues in the CDR3. Germline CDR1 and CDR2: DFQATT and SNEGSKA (reference sequence). The junction had 10 bases not matched to a gene; V was cut back by 5 bases and J by 7 bases. The data are from a study of regulatory T cells in long-lasting Graves disease. Time point here: newly diagnosed GD, antithyroid drugs for less than 3 months. The TCR library was prepared using RNA isolated from PBMCs. These same records also appear under a second study, on T cells in Graves' hyperthyroidism and ophthalmopathy.

The source material was peripheral blood mononuclear cells (PBMCs), sampled at new diagnosis, from a patient treated with antithyroid drugs. The sequence derives from a woman aged 18-35 years with Graves disease. The chain recombines TRBV20-1 with TRBJ2-2, with 16 bases identical to TRBD2. The CDR3 coding sequence is TGCAGTGCTGCCACAGGGACTAGCGGGAGGGGGAGCGGGGAGCTGTTTTTT. Translated, it gives CSAATGTSGRGSGELFF.